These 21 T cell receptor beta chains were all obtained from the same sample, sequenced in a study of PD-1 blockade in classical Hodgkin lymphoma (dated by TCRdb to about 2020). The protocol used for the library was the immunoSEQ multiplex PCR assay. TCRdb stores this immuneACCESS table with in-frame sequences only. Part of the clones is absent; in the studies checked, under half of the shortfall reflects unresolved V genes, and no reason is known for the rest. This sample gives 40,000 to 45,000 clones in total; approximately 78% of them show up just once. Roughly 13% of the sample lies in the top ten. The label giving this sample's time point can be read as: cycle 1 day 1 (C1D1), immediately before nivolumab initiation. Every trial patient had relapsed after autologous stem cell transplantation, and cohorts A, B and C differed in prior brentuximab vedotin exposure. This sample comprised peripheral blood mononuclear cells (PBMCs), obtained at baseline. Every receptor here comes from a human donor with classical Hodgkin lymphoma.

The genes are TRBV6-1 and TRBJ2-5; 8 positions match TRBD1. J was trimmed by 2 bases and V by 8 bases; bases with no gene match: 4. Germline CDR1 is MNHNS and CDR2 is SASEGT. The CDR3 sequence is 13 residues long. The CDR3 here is CASATGGQETQYF. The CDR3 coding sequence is TGTGCCAGCGCTACAGGGGGGCAAGAGACCCAGTACTTC.

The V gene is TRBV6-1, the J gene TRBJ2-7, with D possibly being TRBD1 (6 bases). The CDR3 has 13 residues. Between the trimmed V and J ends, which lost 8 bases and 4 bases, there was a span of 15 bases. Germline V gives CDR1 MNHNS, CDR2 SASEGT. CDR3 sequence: CASSWSGAYEQYF. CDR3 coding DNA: TGTGCCAGCTCTTGGTCAGGGGCGTACGAGCAGTACTTC.

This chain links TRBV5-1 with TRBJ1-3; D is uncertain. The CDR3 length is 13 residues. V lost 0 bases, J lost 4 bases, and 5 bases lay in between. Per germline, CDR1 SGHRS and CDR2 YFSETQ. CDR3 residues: CASSLESGNTIYF. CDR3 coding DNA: TGCGCCAGCAGCTTGGAATCGGGAAACACCATATATTTT.

The CDR3 region has the DNA TGTGCCTGGGGTTGGGGCACAGGTCCCTATAATTCACCCCTCCACTTT. Residues: CAWGWGTGPYNSPLHF. The V call is TRBV30, the J call TRBJ1-6; a weak D match, TRBD1 (5 bases). The ends were cut back, 5 bases at V and 2 bases at J, with 16 bases in the middle. Germline CDR1 GTSNPN, CDR2 SVGIG (reference sequence). The CDR3 is 16 residues long.

CDR3 DNA sequence: TGTGCCAGCAGTGAACAGGTTGATTCTGAAGCTTTCTTT. Protein: CASSEQVDSEAFF. The chain links TRBV2 to TRBJ1-1; D not certain. Germline CDR1 is SNHLY and CDR2 is FYNNEI. There are 13 residues in the CDR3. The V gene lost 2 bases and the J gene lost 6 bases, with 10 bases spanning the gap.

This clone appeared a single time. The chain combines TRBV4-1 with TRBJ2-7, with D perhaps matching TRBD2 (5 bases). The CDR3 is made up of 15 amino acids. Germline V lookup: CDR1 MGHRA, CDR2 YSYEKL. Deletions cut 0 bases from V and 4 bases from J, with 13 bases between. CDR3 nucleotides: TGCGCCAGCAGCCAAGATGAGGGCCTTTGGTACGAGCAGTACTTC. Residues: CASSQDEGLWYEQYF.

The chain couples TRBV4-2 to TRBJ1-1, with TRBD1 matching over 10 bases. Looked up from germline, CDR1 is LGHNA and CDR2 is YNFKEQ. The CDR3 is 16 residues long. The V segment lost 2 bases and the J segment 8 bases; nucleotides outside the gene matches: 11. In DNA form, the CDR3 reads TGTGCCAGCAGCCAACCTTCCGGGACAGGGGTTTGGGAAGCTTTCTTT. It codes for CASSQPSGTGVWEAFF.

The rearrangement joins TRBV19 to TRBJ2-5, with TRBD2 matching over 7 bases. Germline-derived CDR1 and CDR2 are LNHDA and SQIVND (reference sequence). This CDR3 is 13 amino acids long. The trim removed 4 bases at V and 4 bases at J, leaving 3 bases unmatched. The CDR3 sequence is CASSTSGRETQYF. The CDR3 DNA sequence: TGTGCCAGTAGTACTAGCGGAAGAGAGACCCAGTACTTC. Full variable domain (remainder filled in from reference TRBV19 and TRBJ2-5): DGGITQSPKYLFRKEGQNVTLSCEQNLNHDAMYWYRQDPGQGLRLIYYSQIVNDFQKGDIAEGYSVSREKKESFPLTVTSAQKNPTAFYLCASSTSGRETQYFGPGTRLLVL.

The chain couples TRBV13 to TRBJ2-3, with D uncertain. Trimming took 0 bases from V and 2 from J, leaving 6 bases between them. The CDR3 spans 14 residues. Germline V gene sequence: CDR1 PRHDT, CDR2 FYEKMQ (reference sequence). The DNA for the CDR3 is TGTGCCAGCAGCTTAGGAGTAGCCACAGATACGCAGTATTTT. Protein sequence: CASSLGVATDTQYF.

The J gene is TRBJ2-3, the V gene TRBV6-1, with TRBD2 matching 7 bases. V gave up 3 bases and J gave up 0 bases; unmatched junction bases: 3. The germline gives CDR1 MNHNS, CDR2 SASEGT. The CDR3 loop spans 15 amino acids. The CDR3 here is CASSDLGGSTDTQYF. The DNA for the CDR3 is TGTGCCAGCAGTGATCTCGGGGGGAGCACAGATACGCAGTATTTT.

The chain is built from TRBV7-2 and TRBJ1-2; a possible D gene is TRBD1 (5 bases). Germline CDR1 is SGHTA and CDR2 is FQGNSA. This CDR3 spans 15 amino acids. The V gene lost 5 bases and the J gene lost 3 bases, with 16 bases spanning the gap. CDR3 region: CASSQSLGDDYGYTF. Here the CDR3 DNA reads TGTGCCAGCAGCCAGAGTTTAGGGGATGACTATGGCTACACCTTC.

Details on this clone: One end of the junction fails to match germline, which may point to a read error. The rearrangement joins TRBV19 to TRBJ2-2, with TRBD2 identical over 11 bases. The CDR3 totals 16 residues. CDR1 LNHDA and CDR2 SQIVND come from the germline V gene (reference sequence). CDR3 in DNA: TGTGCCAGTAATATAGCGGGGGGGCCGGTCACCGGGGAGCTGTTTTTT. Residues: CASNIAGGPVTGELFF.

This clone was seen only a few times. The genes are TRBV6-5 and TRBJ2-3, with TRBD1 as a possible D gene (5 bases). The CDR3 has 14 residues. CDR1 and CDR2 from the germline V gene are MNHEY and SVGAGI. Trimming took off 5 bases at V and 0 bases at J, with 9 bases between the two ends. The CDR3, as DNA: TGTGCCAGCAGTGCACAGGATAGCACAGATACGCAGTATTTT. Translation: CASSAQDSTDTQYF.

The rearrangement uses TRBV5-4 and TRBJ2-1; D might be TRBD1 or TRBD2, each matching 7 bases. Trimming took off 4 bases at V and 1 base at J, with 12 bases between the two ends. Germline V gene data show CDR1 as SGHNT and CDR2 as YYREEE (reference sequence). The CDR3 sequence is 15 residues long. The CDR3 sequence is CASSDQGGSYNEQFF. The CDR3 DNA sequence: TGTGCCAGCAGCGATCAGGGGGGGTCCTACAATGAGCAGTTCTTC. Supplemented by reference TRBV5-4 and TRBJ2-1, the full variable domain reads ETGVTQSPTHLIKTRGQQVTLRCSSQSGHNTVSWYQQALGQGPQFIFQYYREEENGRGNFPPRFSGLQFPNYSSELNVNALELDDSALYLCASSDQGGSYNEQFFGPGTRLTVL.

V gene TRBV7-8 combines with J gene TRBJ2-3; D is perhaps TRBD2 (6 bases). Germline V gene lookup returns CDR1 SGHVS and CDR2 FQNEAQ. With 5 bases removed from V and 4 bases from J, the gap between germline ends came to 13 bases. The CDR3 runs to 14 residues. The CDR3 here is CASSRGRSADTQYF. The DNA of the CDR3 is TGTGCCAGCAGCCGGGGGAGGAGCGCAGATACGCAGTATTTT.

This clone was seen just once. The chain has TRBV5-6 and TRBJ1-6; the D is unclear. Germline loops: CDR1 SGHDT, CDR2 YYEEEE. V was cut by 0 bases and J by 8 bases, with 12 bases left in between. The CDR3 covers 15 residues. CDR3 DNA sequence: TGTGCCAGCAGCTTGGGAGTCTCAACCGATTCACCCCTCCACTTT. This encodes CASSLGVSTDSPLHF.

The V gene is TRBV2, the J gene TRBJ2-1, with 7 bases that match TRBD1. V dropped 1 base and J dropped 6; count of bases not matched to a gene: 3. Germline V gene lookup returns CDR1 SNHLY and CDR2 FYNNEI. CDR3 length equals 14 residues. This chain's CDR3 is CASSEGQGVNEQFF. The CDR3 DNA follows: TGTGCCAGCAGTGAAGGTCAGGGGGTCAATGAGCAGTTCTTC.

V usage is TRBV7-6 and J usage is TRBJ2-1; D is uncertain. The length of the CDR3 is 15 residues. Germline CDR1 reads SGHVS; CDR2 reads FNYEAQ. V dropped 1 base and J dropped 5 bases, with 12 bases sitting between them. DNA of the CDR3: TGTGCCAGCAGCTTAGGACAACTTGAGGACAATGAGCAGTTCTTC. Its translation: CASSLGQLEDNEQFF.

This chain's CDR3 is CATPVDGTGKQYF. CDR3 sequence (DNA): TGTGCCACCCCGGTAGATGGGACAGGGAAGCAGTACTTC. V is TRBV6-6 and J is TRBJ2-7; 9 nucleotides match TRBD1. CDR3 size: 13 residues. V shed 10 bases, J shed 8 bases, and the junction held 12 bases outside the gene matches. The V gene's germline CDR1 is MNHNY and CDR2 SVGAGI (reference sequence).

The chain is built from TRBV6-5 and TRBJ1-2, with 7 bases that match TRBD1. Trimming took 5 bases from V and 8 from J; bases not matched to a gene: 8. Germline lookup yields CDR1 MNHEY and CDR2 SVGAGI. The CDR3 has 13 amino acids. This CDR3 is CASSTPTGLGYTF. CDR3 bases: TGTGCCAGCAGTACCCCGACAGGGTTGGGCTACACCTTC.

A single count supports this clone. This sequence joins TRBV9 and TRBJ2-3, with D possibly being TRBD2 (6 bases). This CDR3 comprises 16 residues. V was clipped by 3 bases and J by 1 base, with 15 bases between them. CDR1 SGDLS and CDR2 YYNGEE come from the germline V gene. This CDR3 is CASSATLASRTDTQYF. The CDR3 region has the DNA TGTGCCAGCAGCGCCACCCTAGCGTCCCGCACAGATACGCAGTATTTT.